This TCR beta chain was captured by sequencing in a study of long-term antiretroviral therapy in people with HIV. Investigators performed immunoSEQ version v3.0 at survey level. Sequencing used immunoSEQ multiplex PCR; TCRdb keeps in-frame clones, though not all of them. Of tens of thousands of clones listed, more than 75% were seen once; the top ten hold around 5%. V was shortened by 3 bases and J by 6 bases, with 15 bases between the two germline ends. The germline CDR1 and CDR2 sequences are GTSNPN and SVGIG (reference sequence). The length of the CDR3 is 13 residues. The origin of this receptor is a woman between 35 and 50 years old with HIV. The J gene is TRBJ2-7, the V gene TRBV30, with D perhaps TRBD2 (6 bases). The material was unsorted PBMCs, obtained 0.5 years after starting antiretroviral therapy. DNA for the CDR3: TGTGCCTGGAGCCCGACTAGTATAGGCGAGCAGTACTTC. Its translation is CAWSPTSIGEQYF. The whole variable domain, filled in from reference TRBV30 and TRBJ2-7, reads SQTIHQWPATLVQPVGSPLSLECTVEGTSNPNLYWYRQAAGRGLQLLFYSVGIGQISSEVPQNLSASRPQDRQFILSSKKLLLSDSGFYLCAWSPTSIGEQYFGPGTRLTVT.